Listed below are T cell receptor beta chains from one sample, sequenced in a study of cytomegalovirus exposure and HLA in healthy donors. TCRdb keeps only in-frame clones here, not all; method: immunoSEQ multiplex PCR. The sample carries 240,000 or so clones, approximately 82% recorded once. Sample: PBMCs. The receptors come from a woman in her sixties or seventies in good health and CMV-seropositive. Both conserved end residues are part of each CDR3. The D gene is left open where the match is weak. Size is stated for part of the rows, as once, few or many counts, or as a class when the clone is expanded.

J	D	size	V	CDR3	DNA
TRBJ1-5	TRBD1	.	TRBV28	CASSFPTGRNQPQHF	TGTGCCAGCAGCTTCCCGACAGGGCGGAATCAGCCCCAGCATTTT
TRBJ2-1	.	few	TRBV11-2	CASSPSGGNEQFF	TGTGCCAGCAGCCCGTCCGGCGGCAATGAGCAGTTCTTC
TRBJ2-1	TRBD2	.	TRBV6-5	CASSYHGRAFGEQFF	TGTGCCAGCAGTTACCACGGGAGGGCCTTCGGCGAGCAGTTCTTC
TRBJ1-1	TRBD1	.	TRBV28	CASSSKPGTGSTEAFF	TGTGCCAGCAGCTCCAAACCCGGGACAGGGTCCACTGAAGCTTTCTTT
TRBJ1-4	TRBD1	.	TRBV4-1	CASSHRGQGSTNEKLFF	TGCGCCAGCAGCCATCGGGGACAGGGATCAACTAATGAAAAACTGTTTTTT
TRBJ2-3	TRBD2	.	TRBV4-2	CASSQDAGGTDTQYF	TGTGCCAGCAGCCAAGATGCGGGAGGAACAGATACGCAGTATTTT
TRBJ2-5	TRBD2	.	TRBV9	CASSALSRGGGETQYF	TGTGCCAGCAGCGCCCTAAGTAGAGGCGGGGGAGAGACCCAGTACTTC
TRBJ1-5	TRBD1	.	TRBV4-1	CASSQVRTGGYSNQPQHF	TGCGCCAGCAGCCAAGTACGGACAGGAGGTTATAGCAATCAGCCCCAGCATTTT
TRBJ2-1	TRBD1	.	TRBV9	CASSASGQIYNEQFF	TGTGCCAGCAGCGCATCGGGACAGATCTACAATGAGCAGTTCTTC
TRBJ1-1	.	.	TRBV29-1	CSVSGIANTEAFF	TGCAGCGTTTCAGGGATAGCGAACACTGAAGCTTTCTTT
TRBJ1-2	.	.	TRBV9	CASTPRGSPTGGYTF	TGTGCCAGCACCCCCCGGGGCAGCCCGACAGGCGGCTACACCTTC
TRBJ1-2	.	.	TRBV5-4	CASSLGTGYGYTF	TGTGCCAGCAGCTTGGGAACGGGCTATGGCTACACCTTC
TRBJ2-1	TRBD2	.	TRBV5-1	CASSPRTSGNEQFF	TGCGCCAGCAGCCCGAGGACTAGCGGTAATGAGCAGTTCTTC
TRBJ2-2	TRBD2	.	TRBV27	CASSSRLAGGPYETGELFF	TGTGCCAGCTCCTCGCGACTAGCGGGAGGGCCTTATGAGACCGGGGAGCTGTTTTTT
TRBJ2-3	.	once	TRBV19	CASSISVNTDTQYF	TGTGCCAGTAGTATTAGCGTTAACACAGATACGCAGTATTTT
TRBJ2-1	TRBD2	.	TRBV10-3	CAISYRTSGVYNEQFF	TGTGCCATCAGCTACAGGACTAGCGGGGTGTACAATGAGCAGTTCTTC
TRBJ2-7	.	.	TRBV19	CASRSGYEQYF	TGTGCCAGTAGATCGGGGTACGAGCAGTACTTC